What follows describes a single T cell receptor beta chain. Its target is unknown. This CDR3 has 15 residues. V lost 1 base and J lost 0, with 9 bases in between. Germline lookup yields CDR1 MNHEY and CDR2 SVGEGT. These data come from a study of T-cell memory formation after mild COVID-19. Study-wide points: CD4/CD8 balance held among clones contracting day 15 to 85, and later expanders leaned CD4+.

TCRdb re-called the 5' RACE reads through MiXCR, storing one row per CDR3 protein. The data show 450,000 or so distinct CDR3 sequences, 25% seen once. This clonotype originated in an adult woman who had mild COVID-19 (a few samples of this study predate the infection). Cell type and time point are not known. J is TRBJ1-2 and V is TRBV6-2 or TRBV6-3; D call uncertain. Sequencing used PBMCs or a T cell subset sorted from them (not recorded which). CDR3 sequence reads: CASSYWVRSNYGYTF. CDR3 nucleotide sequence: TGTGCCAGCAGTTACTGGGTTAGATCTAACTATGGCTACACCTTC.